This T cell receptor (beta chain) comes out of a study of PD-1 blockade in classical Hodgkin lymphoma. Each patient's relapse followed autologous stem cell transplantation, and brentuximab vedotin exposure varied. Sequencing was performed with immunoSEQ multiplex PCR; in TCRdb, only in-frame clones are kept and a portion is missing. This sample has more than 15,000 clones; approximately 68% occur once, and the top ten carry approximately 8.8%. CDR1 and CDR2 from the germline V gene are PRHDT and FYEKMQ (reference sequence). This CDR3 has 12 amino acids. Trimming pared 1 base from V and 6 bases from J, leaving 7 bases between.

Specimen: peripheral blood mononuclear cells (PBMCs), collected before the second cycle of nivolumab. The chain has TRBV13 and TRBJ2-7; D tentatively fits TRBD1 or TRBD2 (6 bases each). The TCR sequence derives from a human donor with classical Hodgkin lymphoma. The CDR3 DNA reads TGTGCCAGCAGCTTAGAGGGGGGCGAGCAGTACTTC. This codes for CASSLEGGEQYF.